The next 21 T cell receptor beta chains were all read from a single sample in a study of blood T cell repertoires in COVID-19. Sequencing was performed with immunoSEQ multiplex PCR; in TCRdb, only in-frame clones are kept and a portion is missing. This table has 80,000 to 95,000 clones, over 70% appearing once. The sample comprised peripheral blood. Receptor source: a man older than 75 with active or convalescent COVID-19.

This chain links TRBV19 with TRBJ2-2, with D perhaps matching TRBD1 (5 bases). With 7 bases removed from V and 5 bases from J, the gap between germline ends came to 11 bases. The CDR3 has 13 amino acids. Germline-derived CDR1 and CDR2 are LNHDA and SQIVND (reference sequence). The CDR3 DNA is TGTGCCAGTACTGGCCAGGGTACCGGGGAGCTGTTTTTT. Translation gives CASTGQGTGELFF.

This chain links TRBV5-1 with TRBJ2-5, with a tentative D call TRBD2 (6 bases). The CDR3 has 16 amino acids. Germline V gene sequence: CDR1 SGHRS, CDR2 YFSETQ. Trimming shortened V by 2 bases and J by 5 bases, and 19 bases separated the two germline ends. The CDR3 loop reads CASSFPEGGVGETQYF. The CDR3, as DNA: TGCGCCAGCAGCTTTCCCGAGGGAGGAGTAGGCGAGACCCAGTACTTC.

The chain recombines TRBV7-9 with TRBJ1-6; D remains ambiguous. V lost 5 bases and J lost 3, with 14 bases in between. Germline CDR1 is SEHNR and CDR2 is FQNEAQ (reference sequence). CDR3 size: 16 residues. Written as DNA, the CDR3 is TGTGCCAGCAGCCCCTTGGCAGGAATCTATAATTCACCCCTCCACTTT. Encoded protein: CASSPLAGIYNSPLHF.

This clone appeared a single time. Within the sample, other DNA sequences also encode this same CDR3. The CDR3 sequence is CAWSGDNSNQPQHF. The CDR3 nucleotides are TGTGCCTGGAGTGGAGATAATAGCAATCAGCCCCAGCATTTT. The chain combines TRBV30 with TRBJ1-5; D gene ambiguous. Germline CDR1 is GTSNPN and CDR2 is SVGIG (reference sequence). This CDR3 region has 14 residues. V dropped 1 base and J dropped 0 bases, with 7 bases sitting between them.

This chain uses TRBV4-1 with TRBJ1-4; 9 bases are a match to TRBD1. After removal of 3 bases from V and 2 bases from J, the junction contained 7 bases not matched to a gene. Germline V gene lookup returns CDR1 MGHRA and CDR2 YSYEKL. This CDR3 is built from 17 residues. In DNA form, the CDR3 reads TGCGCCAGCAGCCACGCGGGACAGGGTGGGACTAATGAAAAACTGTTTTTT. Translating gives CASSHAGQGGTNEKLFF.

This chain connects TRBV6-6 to TRBJ2-1; the match to TRBD2 covers 8 bases. This CDR3 region has 14 residues. Germline lookup yields CDR1 MNHNY and CDR2 SVGAGI (reference sequence). V shed 7 bases and J 8 bases; nucleotides not matched to a gene: 10. In DNA, the CDR3 is TGTGCCAGCAAACGGGGGGGCAACGTAGATGAGCAGTTCTTC. Residues: CASKRGGNVDEQFF.

This clone has only a few counts. The J gene is TRBJ1-2, the V gene TRBV11-1; 8 bases agree with TRBD1. The CDR3 length is 16 residues. Germline CDR1 and CDR2: SGHAT and FQDESV (reference sequence). Trimming cost V 0 bases and J 7 bases; bases outside gene matches: 10. The CDR3 sequence: CASSLAGTGAIVGYTF. The DNA of the CDR3 is TGTGCCAGCAGCTTAGCCGGGACAGGAGCGATTGTTGGCTACACCTTC.

The J gene is TRBJ1-2, the V gene TRBV7-2; D is possibly TRBD1 (6 bases). With 1 base removed from V and 5 bases from J, the gap between germline ends came to 11 bases. The CDR3 length is 14 residues. Germline V gene data show CDR1 as SGHTA and CDR2 as FQGNSA. The CDR3 DNA follows: TGTGCCAGCAGCTTAGGGAGCCAGGGGTATGGCTACACCTTC. Translating it yields CASSLGSQGYGYTF.

The CDR3 is CASSARQGQETQYF. CDR3 bases: TGTGCCAGCAGCGCCCGACAGGGCCAAGAGACCCAGTACTTC. This rearrangement joins TRBV7-2 to TRBJ2-5; 7 bases fit TRBD1. The junction had 4 bases not matched to a gene; V was cut back by 5 bases and J by 1 base. This CDR3 region has 14 residues. Germline-derived CDR1 and CDR2 are SGHTA and FQGNSA.

This sequence joins TRBV18 and TRBJ2-1; 9 positions match TRBD1. V trimming: 3 bases; J trimming: 6 bases; junction bases outside the gene matches: 6. The CDR3 sequence is 15 residues long. The germline V gene has CDR1 KGHSH and CDR2 LQKENI. The CDR3 DNA reads as TGTGCCAGCTCACCCGGGACAGGGAGCCTCAATGAGCAGTTCTTC. It yields the protein CASSPGTGSLNEQFF.

The rearrangement joins TRBV3-1 (or the pseudogene TRBV3-2) to TRBJ1-1; TRBD1 aligns across 10 bases. Germline loops: CDR1 LGHDT, CDR2 YNNKEL (reference sequence). V lost 6 bases to trimming and J lost 1 base; unmatched junction nucleotides: 8. This CDR3 contains 16 residues. CDR3 DNA: TGTGCCAGCAGTAGGGAGACAGGGGGCGGGAACACTGAAGCTTTCTTT. This translates into CASSRETGGGNTEAFF.

This chain connects TRBV7-3 to TRBJ1-1; D is unclear. CDR3 length equals 13 residues. V gave up 3 bases and J gave up 0 bases, with 5 bases separating them. The germline gives CDR1 SGHTA, CDR2 FQGTGA. Written as DNA, the CDR3 is TGTGCCAGCAGCTTTCAGATGAACACTGAAGCTTTCTTT. Translated, it gives CASSFQMNTEAFF. Drawing the rest from reference TRBV7-3 and TRBJ1-1, the complete variable domain is GAGVSQTPSNKVTEKGKYVELRCDPISGHTALYWYRQSLGQGPEFLIYFQGTGAADDSGLPNDRFFAVRPEGSVSTLKIQRTERGDSAVYLCASSFQMNTEAFFGQGTRLTVV.

This clone has only one observation. V and J are TRBV5-6 and TRBJ2-5, with TRBD1 matching over 8 bases. The CDR3 contains 14 residues. V was clipped by 2 bases and J by 5 bases; unmatched bases: 5. CDR1 is SGHDT and CDR2 is YYEEEE in the germline V gene. The chain's CDR3 is CASSFGQGTETQYF. In DNA, the CDR3 is TGTGCCAGCAGCTTTGGACAGGGTACGGAGACCCAGTACTTC.

This chain links TRBV7-6 with TRBJ2-2, with D possibly matching TRBD2 (5 bases). Germline V gene data show CDR1 as SGHVS and CDR2 as FNYEAQ. This CDR3 is 13 amino acids long. The V end was cut by 6 bases, the J end by 4 bases, with 9 bases between. In nucleotides, the CDR3 is TGTGCCAGCAGTAGAAGCGGCACCGGGGAGCTGTTTTTT. Translation gives CASSRSGTGELFF.

The V gene is TRBV12-3 or TRBV12-4, the J gene TRBJ2-7; D is perhaps TRBD2 (6 bases). CDR3 length: 12 residues. V was cut by 3 bases and J by 7 bases, with 10 bases left in between. In nucleotides, the CDR3 is TGTGCCAGCAGTTTTTACGGGGGAGAGCAGTACTTC. It translates to CASSFYGGEQYF.

V gene TRBV9 combines with J gene TRBJ1-3; D not resolved. CDR1 is SGDLS and CDR2 is YYNGEE in the germline V gene. The V end was cut by 4 bases, the J end by 0 bases, with 11 bases between. The CDR3 covers 15 residues. This CDR3 reads CASSLETGSGNTIYF. For the CDR3, the DNA is TGTGCCAGCAGCTTGGAGACCGGCTCTGGAAACACCATATATTTT.

In DNA, the CDR3 is TGTGCCAGCAGCCAACGGAGGGTCGGGACTGAAGCTTTCTTT. It translates to CASSQRRVGTEAFF. This sequence joins TRBV4-2 and TRBJ1-1; D unresolved. Per germline, CDR1 LGHNA and CDR2 YNFKEQ. With 2 bases removed from V and 5 bases from J, the gap between germline ends came to 12 bases. This CDR3 comprises 14 residues.

This sequence joins TRBV12-5 and TRBJ1-5, with D unresolved. Germline lookup yields CDR1 LGHNT and CDR2 FRNRAP. V lost 6 bases and J 2 bases, leaving 5 bases between the germline ends. CDR3 length: 12 amino acids. This CDR3 reads CASGHGNQPQHF. CDR3 in DNA: TGTGCTAGTGGCCATGGCAATCAGCCCCAGCATTTT.

This clone was seen just once. The V call is TRBV19, the J call TRBJ2-7; D perhaps matches TRBD1 (5 bases). The CDR3 has 14 amino acids. Germline V gene lookup returns CDR1 LNHDA and CDR2 SQIVND (reference sequence). The V end was cut by 5 bases, the J end by 0 bases, with 11 bases between. The CDR3 nucleotides are TGTGCCAGTAGTGCCCCGGACAACTCCTACGAGCAGTACTTC. Protein: CASSAPDNSYEQYF.

The V and J genes are TRBV30 and TRBJ2-5, with D possibly being TRBD1 (6 bases). CDR1 and CDR2 (germline): GTSNPN, SVGIG (reference sequence). Trimming cost V 0 bases and J 2 bases, with 16 bases left between them. The CDR3 sequence is 16 residues long. The CDR3 reads CAWSVRRGGLQETQYF. The DNA of the CDR3 is TGTGCCTGGAGTGTACGCAGGGGTGGGCTTCAAGAGACCCAGTACTTC.

The table lists this clone with a count of one. The chain recombines TRBV6-1 with TRBJ1-2; D possibly corresponds to TRBD1 (5 bases). The V end lost 2 bases, the J end lost 7 bases, and 11 bases lay between the germline ends. This CDR3 comprises 13 residues. Germline V lookup: CDR1 MNHNS, CDR2 SASEGT. The CDR3 sequence: CASSESQGGGYTF. DNA of the CDR3: TGTGCCAGCAGTGAAAGCCAGGGCGGTGGCTACACCTTC.